This section outlines one TCR beta chain sequence together with its context. Antigen: not known. Unique molecular identifiers were incorporated into the prepared TCRbeta library. TCRdb re-analysed the PCR reads in MiXCR, keeping a single row per CDR3 protein. The profile shows fewer than 1 million distinct CDR3 sequences, 16% of them singletons. The data are from a study of T-cell reconstitution after alpha-beta-depleted transplantation in children. General study results and limits: Day-60 TCRbeta diversity that was high in some patients was derived from surviving recipient T cells and thymic progenitors. Several hundred expanded graft clones reportedly gave rise to the alpha-beta T cells present about two months after transplant. The authors attributed T-cell counts and diversity one year after transplant mostly to newly produced T cells.

Germline V gives CDR1 SGHVS, CDR2 FQNEAQ. CDR3 length equals 18 residues. V lost 5 bases to trimming and J lost 0 bases; unmatched junction nucleotides: 14. V and J are TRBV7-8 and TRBJ1-1; TRBD1 agrees at 8 bases. The TCR originated in a male patient under 18 who had a stem cell transplant for acute lymphoblastic leukemia, so the T cells may come from the graft donor. This specimen was PBMCs, mostly from graft donor cells, taken 360 days after TCRalphabeta/CD19-depleted stem cell transplant. CDR3 nucleotide sequence: TGTGCCAGCAGCCTCACCACTAGACAGGGGATTTTGAACACTGAAGCTTTCTTT. Protein product: CASSLTTRQGILNTEAFF.